These T cell receptor beta chains were read from a single sample in a study of shared clonotypes between healthy human individuals. Sequencing was performed with immunoSEQ multiplex PCR; in TCRdb, only in-frame clones are kept and a portion is missing. The table has over 2,000,000 clones, 93% seen once. The sample taken for sequencing was naive CD8+ T cells from PBMCs. The receptors were gathered from a man younger than 35 in good health. Some clones in this sample may be carry-over from other donors' samples. CDR3s include the opening cysteine and the closing phenylalanine or tryptophan. D genes are given only for firm matches.

d_gene	j_gene	v_gene	CDR3aa	CDR3nt
TRBD1	TRBJ1-2	TRBV7-9	CASSRPQGVGDGYTF	TGTGCCAGCAGCCGACCCCAGGGGGTTGGGGATGGCTACACCTTC
TRBD1	TRBJ1-3	TRBV9	CASSVQGATGNTIYF	TGTGCCAGCAGCGTCCAGGGGGCTACCGGAAACACCATATATTTT
.	TRBJ1-2	TRBV15	CATSTRRGPTNYGYTF	TGTGCCACCAGCACCCGCCGGGGGCCTACTAACTATGGCTACACCTTC
.	TRBJ1-2	TRBV27	CASSLGGHYGYTF	TGTGCCAGCAGTTTAGGCGGGCACTATGGCTACACCTTC
.	TRBJ2-1	TRBV5-6	CASFLWALPNEQFF	TGTGCCAGCTTTCTGTGGGCCTTACCCAATGAGCAGTTCTTC
.	TRBJ1-4	TRBV6-5	CASSYSTGIEKLFF	TGTGCCAGCAGTTACTCAACAGGGATTGAAAAACTGTTTTTT
TRBD2	TRBJ2-1	TRBV7-9	CASSPPGRENNEQFF	TGTGCCAGCAGCCCCCCCGGGCGGGAGAACAATGAGCAGTTCTTC
.	TRBJ1-2	TRBV7-9	CASSLARQYGYTF	TGTGCCAGCAGCTTAGCGCGGCAGTATGGCTACACCTTC
.	TRBJ2-1	TRBV9	CASSVVQASYNEQFF	TGTGCCAGCAGCGTAGTACAGGCCTCCTACAATGAGCAGTTCTTC
TRBD1	TRBJ2-7	TRBV9	CASSVETTGGFYEQYF	TGTGCCAGCAGCGTAGAGACGACAGGGGGATTCTACGAGCAGTACTTC
.	TRBJ1-5	TRBV10-3	CAISVGGEGQPQHF	TGTGCCATCAGTGTGGGGGGCGAAGGTCAGCCCCAGCATTTT
.	TRBJ2-2	TRBV9	CASSVGRGRVTGELFF	TGTGCCAGCAGCGTAGGGCGGGGTAGAGTCACCGGGGAGCTGTTTTTT
.	TRBJ1-5	TRBV6-5	CASSYSGRHNQPQHF	TGTGCCAGCAGTTACTCGGGAAGACACAATCAGCCCCAGCATTTT
.	TRBJ1-1	TRBV7-9	CASSSGPMNTEAFF	TGTGCCAGCAGCTCGGGACCTATGAACACTGAAGCTTTCTTT
TRBD2	TRBJ2-3	TRBV6-1	CASTLADPDTQYF	TGTGCCTCCACTCTAGCGGACCCAGATACGCAGTATTTT
TRBD2	TRBJ2-7	TRBV27	CASSLSGLAGAEQYF	TGTGCCAGCAGTTTATCTGGACTAGCGGGAGCTGAGCAGTACTTC
.	TRBJ1-1	TRBV27	CASSQTRGTTEAFF	TGTGCCAGCAGTCAGACACGGGGGACAACTGAAGCTTTCTTT
TRBD1	TRBJ2-2	TRBV19	CASNPFRTGDTGELFF	TGTGCCAGTAACCCATTTCGGACAGGGGACACCGGGGAGCTGTTTTTT
.	TRBJ2-3	TRBV7-2	CASSPHPKVDFSTDTQYF	TGTGCCAGCAGCCCTCACCCCAAAGTCGACTTTAGCACAGATACGCAGTATTTT
TRBD1	TRBJ1-1	TRBV28	CASSLLTGANTEAFF	TGTGCCAGCAGTTTATTGACAGGGGCGAACACTGAAGCTTTCTTT